The source of this TCR beta chain is a study of cytomegalovirus exposure and HLA in healthy donors. Across the study: There were 75 million to 95 million unique TCRs (from HLA-typed donors) in an early data release.

General observations from the study: Some TCR beta chains (roughly 160 of them) were listed as cytomegalovirus-associated. Some V segments, including TRBV6-2 and TRBV6-3, were excluded as indistinguishable. Later analysis showed most CMV-associated TCR beta chains appearing HLA-restricted.

With 60 Vbeta and 13 Jbeta primers, the PCR was carried out. Profiling relied on immunoSEQ multiplex PCR, and the TCRdb table lists in-frame clones only, not all of them. Of 150,000 to 200,000 clones in the sample, 82% were seen once. Remarks on this clone: Its target is unknown.

CDR1 and CDR2 from the germline V gene are SNHLY and FYNNEI. The CDR3 runs 15 residues. Trimming stripped 7 bases from V and 0 bases from J, with 12 bases between. Sequenced sample: PBMCs. The V call is TRBV2, the J call TRBJ1-4; D call uncertain. This TCR came from a woman in her forties or fifties in good health and CMV-seronegative. The CDR3 region is CASTVRLATNEKLFF. DNA of the CDR3: TGTGCCAGCACGGTCCGACTGGCAACTAATGAAAAACTGTTTTTT.